Following are 5 T cell receptor beta chains from one sample sequenced in a study of cytomegalovirus exposure and HLA in healthy donors. Libraries were prepared by immunoSEQ multiplex PCR; TCRdb keeps only in-frame clonotypes and omits some of them. Here the sample spans 120,000 or so clones, approximately 94% being singletons. The sequenced sample consisted of PBMCs. The receptors come from a man between 18 and 35 years old in good health and CMV-seronegative.

The chain has TRBV27 and TRBJ2-1; the D is unclear. The CDR3 totals 14 residues. Trimming left V 6 bases short and J 0 bases short, with 9 bases between. Germline lookup yields CDR1 MNHEY and CDR2 SMNVEV (reference sequence). The CDR3 DNA reads as TGTGCCAGCAGGTCAGAAAACTCCTACAATGAGCAGTTCTTC. Encoded protein: CASRSENSYNEQFF.

The V and J genes are TRBV5-1 and TRBJ2-4; D possibly corresponds to TRBD2 (5 bases). CDR3 length equals 14 residues. The germline CDR1 and CDR2 sequences are SGHRS and YFSETQ. The ends were cut back, 4 bases at V and 7 bases at J, with 15 bases in the middle. CDR3 protein: CASSVEAGMNIQYF. The CDR3 coding sequence is TGCGCCAGCAGCGTGGAGGCGGGTATGAACATTCAGTACTTC. Full variable domain (remainder filled in from reference TRBV5-1 and TRBJ2-4): KAGVTQTPRYLIKTRGQQVTLSCSPISGHRSVSWYQQTPGQGLQFLFEYFSETQRNKGNFPGRFSGRQFSNSRSEMNVSTLELGDSALYLCASSVEAGMNIQYFGAGTRLSVL.

The chain joins TRBV27 to TRBJ1-4, with 8 nucleotides matching TRBD1. The CDR3 spans 15 residues. Trimming took 7 bases from V and 6 from J; bases not matched to a gene: 10. Germline V CDR1 and CDR2: MNHEY, SMNVEV (reference sequence). The CDR3: CASTQRQGADEKLFF. CDR3 bases: TGTGCCAGCACTCAAAGGCAGGGGGCAGATGAAAAACTGTTTTTT. Looking up the rest from reference TRBV27 and TRBJ1-4 gives the full variable domain: EAQVTQNPRYLITVTGKKLTVTCSQNMNHEYMSWYRQDPGLGLRQIYYSMNVEVTDKGDVPEGYKVSRKEKRNFPLILESPSPNQTSLYFCASTQRQGADEKLFFGSGTQLSVL.

The genes are TRBV30 and TRBJ2-4, with D tentatively TRBD1 (5 bases). The V gene lost 0 bases and the J gene lost 3 bases, with 9 bases spanning the gap. CDR3 length: 14 residues. Germline-derived CDR1 and CDR2 are GTSNPN and SVGIG (reference sequence). The CDR3 DNA sequence: TGTGCCTGGAGTGTTCAGGGCATCAAAAACATTCAGTACTTC. Translating it yields CAWSVQGIKNIQYF.

The chain links TRBV11-3 to TRBJ1-2; a weak D match, TRBD1 (6 bases). The CDR3 has 14 amino acids. Germline lookup yields CDR1 SGHNT and CDR2 YENEEA. V lost 3 bases, J lost 4 bases, and 12 bases lay in between. The CDR3 DNA reads TGTGCCAGCAGCTTGCTAGGGGGAAGCTATGGCTACACCTTC. It translates to CASSLLGGSYGYTF.